A selection of T cell receptor beta chains follows, all from one sample in a study of shared clonotypes between healthy human individuals. Sequencing was performed with immunoSEQ multiplex PCR; in TCRdb, only in-frame clones are kept and a portion is missing. Of approximately 1,500,000 clones detected, over 95% appear once; the ten largest clones hold approximately 1.1%. Material for sequencing was naive CD4+ T cells sorted from blood. All receptors derive from a man aged 30 to 45 in good health. CDR3s include the opening cysteine and the closing phenylalanine or tryptophan. D genes are given only for firm matches. Part of the rows lack a size; the others show once, few, many or a class for expanded clones.

TRBJ2-7	.	TRBV7-9	.	TGTGCCAGCAGCTTAGTGGCACCCATTCCCTACGAGCAGTACTTC	CASSLVAPIPYEQYF
TRBJ2-7	.	TRBV6-6	TRBD2	TGTGCCAGCAGACGGGGACTAGCAGAACAGGAGCAGTACTTC	CASRRGLAEQEQYF
TRBJ1-2	once	TRBV9	TRBD1	TGTGCCAGCAGCCTTCGTGGAGACAGGGTCAACTATGGCTACACCTTC	CASSLRGDRVNYGYTF
TRBJ1-1	.	TRBV5-4	.	TGTGCCAGCAGCTTGGTGGGGTCAACTGAAGCTTTCTTT	CASSLVGSTEAFF
TRBJ2-7	.	TRBV10-3	TRBD1	TGTGCCATCAGTGGGGACCCCTCGGCAGGGGGTAGGTACGAGCAGTACTTC	CAISGDPSAGGRYEQYF
TRBJ2-7	.	TRBV7-9	.	TGTGCCAGCAGCCCCTCACAGGGACCCAATCACGAGCAGTACTTC	CASSPSQGPNHEQYF
TRBJ1-1	.	TRBV5-1	TRBD1	TGCGCCAGCAGCGTCTACAATACAGGGGACACTGAAGCTTTCTTT	CASSVYNTGDTEAFF
TRBJ1-5	.	TRBV7-9	TRBD1	TGTGCCAGCAGCTCTACAGGGGGGCAGCCCCAGCATTTT	CASSSTGGQPQHF
TRBJ2-1	.	TRBV9	TRBD1	TGTGCCAGCACCCAACAGGGGACCCTCGGCAATGAGCAGTTCTTC	CASTQQGTLGNEQFF
TRBJ2-1	.	TRBV28	TRBD1	TGTGCCAGCGGGTCCCGGACAGGGGGTTCCTACAATGAGCAGTTCTTC	CASGSRTGGSYNEQFF
TRBJ2-1	.	TRBV28	TRBD2	TGTGCCAGCAGTTATGCACCGGGACTAGCGGGAGGACCCAGCTCCTACAATGAGCAGTTCTTC	CASSYAPGLAGGPSSYNEQFF
TRBJ2-4	.	TRBV18	TRBD2	TGTGCCAGCTCACCAACTGGCGGGGGATCCAAAAACATTCAGTACTTC	CASSPTGGGSKNIQYF
TRBJ2-7	.	TRBV5-4	TRBD2	TGTGCCAGCAGCTTGGATCGGCTAGCGGGTTACGAGCAGTACTTC	CASSLDRLAGYEQYF
TRBJ2-5	.	TRBV6-5	.	TGTGCCAGCAGTTATACCGGGAGTGGTTGGACCCAGTACTTC	CASSYTGSGWTQYF
TRBJ2-5	.	TRBV2	TRBD1	TGTGCCAGCAGGCCCTGGGACAGACAAGAGACCCAGTACTTC	CASRPWDRQETQYF
TRBJ2-2	.	TRBV10-3	TRBD2	TGTGCCATAAGGACTAGCGGGAGGCTAGGTGCGAACACCGGGGAGCTGTTTTTT	CAIRTSGRLGANTGELFF
TRBJ2-1	.	TRBV29-1	.	TGCAGCGTTGTCGTCCCTGTCGCTCGGGGGCAGTTCTTC	CSVVVPVARGQFF
TRBJ1-2	.	TRBV27	TRBD1	TGTGCCAGCAGTATGGACAGGGGAACCTATGGCTACACCTTC	CASSMDRGTYGYTF
TRBJ1-2	.	TRBV28	TRBD1	TGTGCCAGCAGTTCTCCGGGACAGGGCGGCAACTATGGCTACACCTTC	CASSSPGQGGNYGYTF